This TCR beta chain is drawn from a study of CD8 T cells in ankylosing spondylitis. The study's findings and limits: It appeared that ankylosing spondylitis blood was characterized by a TCR beta motif of fewer than 10 highly homologous variants. Disease-linked clones were reportedly significantly enriched in matched ankylosing spondylitis synovial fluid.

This clonotype was counted between two and nine times. Its antigen is currently unknown. Germline assignment: CDR1 MDHEN and CDR2 SYDVKM. V was trimmed by 5 bases and J by 0 bases, leaving 9 bases between them. CDR3 length equals 14 residues. Each CDR3 protein is one row after TCRdb ran MiXCR on the 5' RACE reads. Of about 260,000 distinct CDR3 sequences listed, about 19% are singletons. The V gene is TRBV28, the J gene TRBJ2-3; perhaps TRBD1 as D (6 bases). The source of this sequence is a male donor with ankylosing spondylitis or in good health (not recorded which). What was sequenced was blood, either unsorted or a sorted T cell fraction (not recorded which). CDR3 sequence reads: CASSNRESTDTQYF. Here the CDR3 DNA reads TGTGCCAGCAGTAACAGGGAAAGCACAGATACGCAGTATTTT. Full variable domain (rest looked up from reference TRBV28 and TRBJ2-3): DVKVTQSSRYLVKRTGEKVFLECVQDMDHENMFWYRQDPGLGLRLIYFSYDVKMKEKGDIPEGYSVSREKKERFSLILESASTNQTSMYLCASSNRESTDTQYFGPGTRLTVL.